The text below deals with one T cell receptor beta chain. Trimming cost V 2 bases and J 4 bases, with 12 bases left between them. Germline values: CDR1 MNHEY, CDR2 SVGEGT. This CDR3 comprises 14 residues. TCRdb's copy holds only in-frame clones and misses some; the assay was immunoSEQ multiplex PCR. In the table there are around 300,000 clones, approximately 91% of which are singletons. This entry belongs to a study of blood T cell repertoires in COVID-19. The origin of this receptor is a man aged 45-65 years with acute or convalescent COVID-19. The rearrangement uses TRBV6-2 or TRBV6-3 and TRBJ2-7, with D hard to call. Sequencing was done on a sample of peripheral blood. The CDR3, as DNA: TGTGCCAGCAGTTACCCGTCACCTAAGTACGAGCAGTACTTC. Translating gives CASSYPSPKYEQYF.